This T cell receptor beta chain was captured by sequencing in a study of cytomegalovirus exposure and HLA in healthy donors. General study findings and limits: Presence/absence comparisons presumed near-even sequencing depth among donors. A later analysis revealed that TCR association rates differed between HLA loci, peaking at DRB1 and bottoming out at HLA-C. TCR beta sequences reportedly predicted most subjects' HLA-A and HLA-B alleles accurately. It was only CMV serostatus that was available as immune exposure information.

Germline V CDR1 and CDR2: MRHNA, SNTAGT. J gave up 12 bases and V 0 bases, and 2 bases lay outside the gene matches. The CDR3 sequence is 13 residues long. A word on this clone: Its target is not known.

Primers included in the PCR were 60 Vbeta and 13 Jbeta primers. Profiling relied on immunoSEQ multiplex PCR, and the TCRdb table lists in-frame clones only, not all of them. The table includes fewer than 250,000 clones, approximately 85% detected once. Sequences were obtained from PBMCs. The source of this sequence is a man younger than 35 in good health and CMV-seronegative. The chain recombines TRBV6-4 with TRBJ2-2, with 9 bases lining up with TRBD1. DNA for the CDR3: TGTGCCAGCAGTGACTCGGGGACAGGGAAGCTGTTTTTT. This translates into CASSDSGTGKLFF.